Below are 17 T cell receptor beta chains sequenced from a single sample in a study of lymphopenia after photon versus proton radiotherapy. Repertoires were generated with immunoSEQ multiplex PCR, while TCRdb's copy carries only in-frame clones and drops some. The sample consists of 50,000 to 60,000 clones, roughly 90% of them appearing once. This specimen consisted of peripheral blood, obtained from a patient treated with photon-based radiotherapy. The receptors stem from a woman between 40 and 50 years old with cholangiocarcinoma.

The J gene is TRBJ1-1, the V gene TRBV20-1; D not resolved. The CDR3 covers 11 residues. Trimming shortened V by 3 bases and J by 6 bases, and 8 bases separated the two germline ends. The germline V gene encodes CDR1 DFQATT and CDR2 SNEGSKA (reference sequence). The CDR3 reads CSARGSAEAFF. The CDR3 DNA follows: TGCAGTGCTAGGGGGAGCGCTGAAGCTTTCTTT.

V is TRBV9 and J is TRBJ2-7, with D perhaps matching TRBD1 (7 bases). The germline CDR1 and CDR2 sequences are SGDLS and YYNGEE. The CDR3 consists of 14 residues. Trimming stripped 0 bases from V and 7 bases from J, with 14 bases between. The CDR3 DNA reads TGTGCCAGCAGCGTAGAGTCAGGGGGGCTTGAGCAGTACTTC. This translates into CASSVESGGLEQYF. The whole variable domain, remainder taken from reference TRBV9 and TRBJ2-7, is DSGVTQTPKHLITATGQRVTLRCSPRSGDLSVYWYQQSLDQGLQFLIQYYNGEERAKGNILERFSAQQFPDLHSELNLSSLELGDSALYFCASSVESGGLEQYFGPGTRLTVT.

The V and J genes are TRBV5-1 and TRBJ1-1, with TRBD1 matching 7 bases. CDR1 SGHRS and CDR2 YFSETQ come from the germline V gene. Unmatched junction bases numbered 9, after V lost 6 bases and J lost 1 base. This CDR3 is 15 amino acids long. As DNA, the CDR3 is TGCGCCAGCAACCGACAGGGCGGTGAGAACACTGAAGCTTTCTTT. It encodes CASNRQGGENTEAFF.

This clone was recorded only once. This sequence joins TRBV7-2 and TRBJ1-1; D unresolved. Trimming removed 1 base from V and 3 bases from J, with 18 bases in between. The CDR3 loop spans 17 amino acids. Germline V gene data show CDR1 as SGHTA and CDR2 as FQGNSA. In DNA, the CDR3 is TGTGCCAGCAGCTTAGACCGTGCAGGATGGGTCGACACTGAAGCTTTCTTT. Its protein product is CASSLDRAGWVDTEAFF.

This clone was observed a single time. The CDR3 region is CASSLQTQVKGTEAFF. The CDR3 DNA follows: TGTGCCAGCAGTTTACAGACCCAGGTGAAGGGCACTGAAGCTTTCTTT. The rearrangement uses TRBV28 and TRBJ1-1; D remains ambiguous. The CDR3 contains 16 residues. Looked up from germline, CDR1 is MDHEN and CDR2 is SYDVKM. V lost 2 bases to trimming and J lost 4 bases, with 17 bases between them.

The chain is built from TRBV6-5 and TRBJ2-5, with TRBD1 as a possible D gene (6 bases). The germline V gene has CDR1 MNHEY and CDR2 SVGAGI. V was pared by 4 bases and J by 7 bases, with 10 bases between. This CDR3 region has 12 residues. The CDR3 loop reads CASSSVGGTQYF. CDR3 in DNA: TGTGCCAGCAGTTCGGTAGGGGGGACCCAGTACTTC.

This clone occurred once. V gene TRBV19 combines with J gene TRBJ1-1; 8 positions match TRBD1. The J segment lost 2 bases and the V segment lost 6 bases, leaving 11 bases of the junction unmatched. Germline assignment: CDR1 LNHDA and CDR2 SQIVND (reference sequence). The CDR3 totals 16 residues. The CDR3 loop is CASREQGVRDNTEAFF. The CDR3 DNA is TGTGCCAGTAGGGAACAGGGGGTCCGGGATAACACTGAAGCTTTCTTT.

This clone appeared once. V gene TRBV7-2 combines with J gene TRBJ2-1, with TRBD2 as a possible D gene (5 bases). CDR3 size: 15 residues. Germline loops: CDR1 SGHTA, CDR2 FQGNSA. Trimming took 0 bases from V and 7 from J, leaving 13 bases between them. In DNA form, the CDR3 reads TGTGCCAGCAGCTTAGCTCTAGCTGGGATGAATGAGCAGTTCTTC. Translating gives CASSLALAGMNEQFF.

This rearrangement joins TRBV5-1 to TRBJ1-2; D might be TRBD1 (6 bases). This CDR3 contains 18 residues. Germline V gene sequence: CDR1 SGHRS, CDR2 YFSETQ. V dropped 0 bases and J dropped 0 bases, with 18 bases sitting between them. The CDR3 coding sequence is TGCGCCAGCAGCTTGGAAGGACAGCTAATACAGTCTAACTATGGCTACACCTTC. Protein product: CASSLEGQLIQSNYGYTF.

In DNA form, the CDR3 reads TGCAGCGTCCGAGGGGGGACTGAAGCTTTCTTT. Translated: CSVRGGTEAFF. J is TRBJ1-1 and V is TRBV29-1, with D perhaps matching TRBD1 (6 bases). The CDR3 has 11 residues. The germline CDR1 and CDR2 sequences are SQVTM and ANQGSEA. V lost 6 bases and J 5 bases, leaving 10 bases between the germline ends.

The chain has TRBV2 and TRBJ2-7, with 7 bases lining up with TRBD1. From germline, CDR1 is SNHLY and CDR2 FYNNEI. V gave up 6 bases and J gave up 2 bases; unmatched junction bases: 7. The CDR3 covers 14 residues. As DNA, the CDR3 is TGTGCCAGCAGCCAGACAGGGTCCCCCTACGAGCAGTACTTC. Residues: CASSQTGSPYEQYF.

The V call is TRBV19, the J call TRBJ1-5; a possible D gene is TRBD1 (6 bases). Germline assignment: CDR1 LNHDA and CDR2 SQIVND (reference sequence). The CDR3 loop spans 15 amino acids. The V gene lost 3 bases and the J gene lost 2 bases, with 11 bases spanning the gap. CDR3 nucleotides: TGTGCCAGTAGTATTCAGACAGGCCGCAATCAGCCCCAGCATTTT. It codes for CASSIQTGRNQPQHF.

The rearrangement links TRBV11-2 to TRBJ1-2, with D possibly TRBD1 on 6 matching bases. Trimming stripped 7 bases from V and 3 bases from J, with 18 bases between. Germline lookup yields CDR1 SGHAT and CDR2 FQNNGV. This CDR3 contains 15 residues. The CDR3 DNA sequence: TGTGCCAGCACCAGGGTCGGACAGACGGACTATGGCTACACCTTC. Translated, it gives CASTRVGQTDYGYTF.

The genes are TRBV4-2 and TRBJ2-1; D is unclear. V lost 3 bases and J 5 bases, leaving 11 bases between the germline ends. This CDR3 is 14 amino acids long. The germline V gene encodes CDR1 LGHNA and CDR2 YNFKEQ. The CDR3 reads CASSQLDVDNEQFF. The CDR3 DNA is TGTGCCAGCAGCCAGCTCGATGTTGACAATGAGCAGTTCTTC.

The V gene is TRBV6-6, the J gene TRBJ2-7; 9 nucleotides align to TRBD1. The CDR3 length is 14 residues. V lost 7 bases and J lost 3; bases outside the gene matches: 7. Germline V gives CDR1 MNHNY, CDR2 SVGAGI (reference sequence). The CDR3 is CASKLGQGLYEQYF. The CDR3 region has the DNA TGTGCCAGCAAACTCGGACAGGGGCTCTACGAGCAGTACTTC.

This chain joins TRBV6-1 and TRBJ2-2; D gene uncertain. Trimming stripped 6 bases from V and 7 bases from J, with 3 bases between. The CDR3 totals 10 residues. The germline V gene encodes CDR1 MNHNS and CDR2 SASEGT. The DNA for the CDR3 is TGTGCCAGCAGGGACGGGGAGCTGTTTTTT. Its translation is CASRDGELFF.

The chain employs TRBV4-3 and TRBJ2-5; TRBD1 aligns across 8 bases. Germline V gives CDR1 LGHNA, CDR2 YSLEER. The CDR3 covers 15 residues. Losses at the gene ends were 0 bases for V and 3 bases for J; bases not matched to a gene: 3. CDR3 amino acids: CASSQDMDREETQYF. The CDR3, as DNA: TGCGCCAGCAGCCAAGATATGGACAGGGAAGAGACCCAGTACTTC.